Listed here are 15 T cell receptor beta chains from one sample, sequenced in a study of blood T cell repertoires in COVID-19. Generated by immunoSEQ multiplex PCR, the TCRdb table keeps only in-frame clones and is missing some. This table holds nearly 200,000 clones, approximately 84% found once. The sample taken for sequencing was peripheral blood. These receptors all stem from a human donor with acute or convalescent COVID-19. The donor label of this sample is uncertain.

This clone has more than one count but fewer than ten. The chain uses TRBV7-8 and TRBJ1-1; D might be TRBD1 (6 bases). Germline CDR1 and CDR2: SGHVS and FQNEAQ. The CDR3 runs 14 residues. V was trimmed by 1 base and J by 6 bases, leaving 12 bases between them. The CDR3 DNA is TGTGCCAGCAGCTTAGGCGTCAGGGGCGCTGAAGCTTTCTTT. It specifies CASSLGVRGAEAFF.

The CDR3, as DNA: TGTGCCAGTAGTACGGGACTAGCGGGAGTCGTTAGGACAGATACGCAGTATTTT. It translates to CASSTGLAGVVRTDTQYF. The chain links TRBV19 to TRBJ2-3; TRBD2 matches 14 bases. In germline, CDR1 is LNHDA, CDR2 SQIVND (reference sequence). Unmatched junction bases numbered 9, after V lost 4 bases and J lost 3 bases. The CDR3 contains 18 residues.

The rearrangement links TRBV9 to TRBJ2-2; the D is unclear. The CDR3 is made up of 15 amino acids. The germline gives CDR1 SGDLS, CDR2 YYNGEE. Trimming took 0 bases from V and 1 from J, leaving 7 bases between them. CDR3 DNA: TGTGCCAGCAGCGTAGGAGGTAGGAACACCGGGGAGCTGTTTTTT. Translating it yields CASSVGGRNTGELFF.

V gene TRBV6-5 combines with J gene TRBJ2-7, with 7 nucleotides matching TRBD2. Germline V lookup: CDR1 MNHEY, CDR2 SVGAGI. Unmatched junction bases numbered 4, after V lost 2 bases and J lost 0 bases. The CDR3 totals 15 residues. For the CDR3, the DNA is TGTGCCAGCAGTTACCGCGGGAGCCCCTCCTACGAGCAGTACTTC. It codes for CASSYRGSPSYEQYF.

The V and J genes are TRBV5-6 and TRBJ2-6; a weak D match, TRBD2 (6 bases). CDR1 and CDR2 from the germline V gene are SGHDT and YYEEEE. The CDR3 spans 15 residues. Trimming took off 5 bases at V and 2 bases at J, with 11 bases between the two ends. The CDR3 DNA sequence: TGTGCCAGCAGGGAGTGGGGGGCTGGGGCCAACGTCCTGACTTTC. Encoded protein: CASREWGAGANVLTF. Drawing the rest from reference TRBV5-6 and TRBJ2-6, the complete variable domain is DAGVTQSPTHLIKTRGQQVTLRCSPKSGHDTVSWYQQALGQGPQFIFQYYEEEERQRGNFPDRFSGHQFPNYSSELNVNALLLGDSALYLCASREWGAGANVLTFGAGSRLTVL.

This chain connects TRBV7-9 to TRBJ2-1; 11 nucleotides match TRBD2. Germline V gene data show CDR1 as SEHNR and CDR2 as FQNEAQ (reference sequence). J was trimmed by 1 base and V by 3 bases; bases with no gene match: 2. The length of the CDR3 is 16 residues. CDR3 amino acids: CASSFRLAGSYNEQFF. For the CDR3, the DNA is TGTGCCAGCAGCTTTCGACTAGCGGGATCCTACAATGAGCAGTTCTTC.

The rearrangement uses TRBV7-9 and TRBJ1-1; perhaps TRBD1 as D (6 bases). CDR3 length equals 14 residues. Per the germline V gene, CDR1 is SEHNR and CDR2 is FQNEAQ (reference sequence). V was trimmed by 3 bases and J by 4 bases, leaving 12 bases between them. Written as DNA, the CDR3 is TGTGCCAGCAGCTTCCAACAGGGTACCACTGAAGCTTTCTTT. Encoded protein: CASSFQQGTTEAFF.

The gene calls are TRBV25-1 and TRBJ1-3; 9 positions match TRBD1. The CDR3 consists of 13 residues. Germline V gene data show CDR1 as MGHDK and CDR2 as SYGVNS. V shed 10 bases, J shed 8 bases, and the junction held 9 bases outside the gene matches. The CDR3 protein is CATKADRGHTIYF. The DNA for the CDR3 is TGTGCCACTAAGGCGGACAGGGGCCACACCATATATTTT.

V is TRBV20-1 and J is TRBJ2-3; 10 bases match TRBD1. Per germline, CDR1 DFQATT and CDR2 SNEGSKA (reference sequence). The CDR3 length is 16 residues. The ends lost 6 bases at V and 2 bases at J; junction bases unmatched: 11. CDR3 nucleotides: TGCAGTGCAAGTAGAAGACAGGGGGCGAACACAGATACGCAGTATTTT. Residues: CSASRRQGANTDTQYF.

The chain couples TRBV19 to TRBJ2-1; D possibly corresponds to TRBD2 (6 bases). Per germline, CDR1 LNHDA and CDR2 SQIVND (reference sequence). The CDR3 length is 18 residues. Trimming removed 4 bases at V and 10 bases at J, with 29 bases between. CDR3 nucleotides: TGTGCCAGTAGTACCGCGCGGCGCGGAGGGTCTTTTGCTCGAGAGCAGTTCTTC. Translation gives CASSTARRGGSFAREQFF.

This clone was seen once. The V call is TRBV3-1 (or the pseudogene TRBV3-2), the J call TRBJ2-7, with D possibly TRBD1 on 6 matching bases. The CDR3 length is 15 residues. V was pared by 4 bases and J by 0 bases, with 13 bases between. In germline, CDR1 is LGHDT, CDR2 YNNKEL (reference sequence). In DNA, the CDR3 is TGTGCCAGCAGCCCCGGGACAACCCACTCCTACGAGCAGTACTTC. Translated, it gives CASSPGTTHSYEQYF.

This clone has only one observation. This sequence joins TRBV5-8 and TRBJ1-1; D might be TRBD1 (6 bases). The CDR3 loop spans 14 amino acids. The germline V gene encodes CDR1 SGHTS and CDR2 YDEGEE. V was trimmed by 6 bases and J by 3 bases, leaving 15 bases between them. The CDR3 loop is CASNFDPGDTEAFF. CDR3 nucleotides: TGTGCCAGCAACTTCGACCCAGGGGACACTGAAGCTTTCTTT.

The CDR3 here is CASSLQGPGELFF. As DNA, the CDR3 is TGTGCCAGCAGTTTACAGGGTCCCGGGGAGCTGTTTTTT. This sequence joins TRBV6-6 and TRBJ2-2; tentatively, D is TRBD1 (6 bases). The CDR3 has 13 residues. Germline-derived CDR1 and CDR2 are MNHNY and SVGAGI (reference sequence). V shed 4 bases and J shed 6 bases, with 9 bases lying between them.

V gene TRBV10-2 combines with J gene TRBJ2-1, with TRBD2 matching 8 bases. This CDR3 has 16 amino acids. V was pared by 4 bases and J by 2 bases, with 7 bases of the junction left unmatched. Germline CDR1 is WSHSY and CDR2 is SAAADI. CDR3: CASSAPGLVAYNEQFF. The CDR3, as DNA: TGCGCCAGCAGTGCCCCGGGACTAGTTGCCTACAATGAGCAGTTCTTC.

This CDR3 reads CASHSDSQQYF. CDR3 in DNA: TGCGCCAGCCATTCGGACAGCCAGCAGTACTTC. The rearrangement uses TRBV5-1 and TRBJ2-7; perhaps TRBD1 as D (6 bases). From germline, CDR1 is SGHRS and CDR2 YFSETQ. Between the trimmed V and J ends, which lost 7 bases and 8 bases, there was a span of 13 bases. CDR3 length equals 11 residues.